Below are 30 T cell receptor beta chains sequenced from a single sample in a study of cytomegalovirus exposure and HLA in healthy donors. The study ran its PCR with 60 Vbeta and 13 Jbeta primers. TCRdb's table, derived via immunoSEQ multiplex PCR, lists solely in-frame clones and lacks some. The sample has 150,000 to 200,000 clones; 80% are singletons. The sequenced sample consisted of PBMCs. These receptors were obtained from a woman in her thirties or forties in good health and CMV-seronegative.

This chain joins TRBV7-2 and TRBJ1-5; D is possibly TRBD1 (5 bases). The germline CDR1 and CDR2 sequences are SGHTA and FQGNSA. This CDR3 is 15 amino acids long. Between the trimmed V and J ends, which lost 5 bases and 0 bases, there was a span of 11 bases. The CDR3 coding sequence is TGTGCCAGCAGCGAAACAGACAGTAGCAATCAGCCCCAGCATTTT. This gives the protein CASSETDSSNQPQHF.

The sample holds a few counts of this clone. The V gene is TRBV7-9, the J gene TRBJ2-7, with TRBD2 identical over 15 bases. There are 16 residues in the CDR3. J gave up 5 bases and V 5 bases, and 7 bases lay outside the gene matches. CDR1 and CDR2 (germline): SEHNR, FQNEAQ (reference sequence). CDR3 coding DNA: TGTGCCAGCAGCCAGGGACTAGCGGGAGGAGCGGACGAGCAGTACGTC. It codes for CASSQGLAGGADEQYV.

The table lists this clone with a few counts. The CDR3 sequence is CASSPLWTSGYTDTQYF. CDR3 in DNA: TGTGCCAGCAGTCCCTTGTGGACTAGCGGATACACAGATACGCAGTATTTT. The chain recombines TRBV27 with TRBJ2-3; 10 bases agree with TRBD2. With V trimmed by 5 bases and J by 2 bases, 10 bases remained unmatched. The germline V gene encodes CDR1 MNHEY and CDR2 SMNVEV (reference sequence). The CDR3 length is 17 residues.

This chain links TRBV9 with TRBJ2-3; D gene unclear. From germline, CDR1 is SGDLS and CDR2 YYNGEE. This CDR3 comprises 15 residues. The V and J ends lost 4 bases and 3 bases respectively, with 15 bases between them. Here the CDR3 DNA reads TGTGCCAGCAGCCCGCGAGGTGCGTTGACAGATACGCAGTATTTT. It translates to CASSPRGALTDTQYF.

This chain uses TRBV5-1 with TRBJ2-7; 9 nucleotides match TRBD1. CDR1 SGHRS and CDR2 YFSETQ come from the germline V gene. This CDR3 has 15 amino acids. The J segment lost 0 bases and the V segment lost 4 bases, leaving 5 bases of the junction unmatched. This CDR3 is CASSRQGGSSYEQYF. CDR3 bases: TGCGCCAGCAGCCGACAGGGGGGGAGCTCCTACGAGCAGTACTTC.

The CDR3 spells CASSLAGQRVANTQYF. The CDR3 DNA follows: TGCGCCAGCAGCCTAGCGGGACAAAGAGTTGCTAATACGCAGTATTTT. This rearrangement joins TRBV4-3 to TRBJ2-3, with 8 bases that match TRBD2. The CDR3 length is 16 residues. Germline V lookup: CDR1 LGHNA, CDR2 YSLEER. J lost 7 bases, V lost 4 bases, and 13 bases had no gene match.

The chain combines TRBV5-6 with TRBJ1-3, with TRBD1 identical over 8 bases. The germline V gene has CDR1 SGHDT and CDR2 YYEEEE. The CDR3 totals 15 residues. Losses at the gene ends were 1 base for V and 6 bases for J; bases not matched to a gene: 6. In DNA, the CDR3 is TGTGCCAGCAGCTTGCTGCAGGGGGCTACAAACACCATATATTTT. Translated: CASSLLQGATNTIYF.

V is TRBV5-1 and J is TRBJ2-7, with 13 positions matching TRBD2. Looked up from germline, CDR1 is SGHRS and CDR2 is YFSETQ. This CDR3 has 18 residues. The trim removed 5 bases at V and 0 bases at J, leaving 11 bases unmatched. The CDR3 protein is CASSSRTSGRGDSYEQYF. DNA of the CDR3: TGCGCCAGCAGTTCAAGGACTAGCGGGAGAGGAGACTCCTACGAGCAGTACTTC.

The V gene is TRBV30, the J gene TRBJ2-3; D is undetermined. V lost 0 bases to trimming and J lost 10 bases, with 11 bases between them. The CDR3 runs 12 residues. Per the germline V gene, CDR1 is GTSNPN and CDR2 is SVGIG (reference sequence). The CDR3 loop is CAWSVSPKSQYF. The CDR3 nucleotides read TGTGCCTGGAGTGTCAGTCCGAAATCGCAGTATTTT.

The chain uses TRBV5-4 and TRBJ2-3; perhaps TRBD2 as D (5 bases). CDR3 length equals 16 residues. Trimming left V 10 bases short and J 6 bases short, with 27 bases between. CDR1 is SGHNT and CDR2 is YYREEE in the germline V gene (reference sequence). CDR3 DNA: TGTGCCTGGGCAGCCCAATTAGTGGCCCCGGGGGATACGCAGTATTTT. Amino acid sequence: CAWAAQLVAPGDTQYF.

This sequence joins TRBV5-6 and TRBJ2-1; 8 bases align to TRBD1. There are 17 residues in the CDR3. CDR1 SGHDT and CDR2 YYEEEE come from the germline V gene. V was pared by 2 bases and J by 3 bases, with 10 bases of the junction left unmatched. CDR3 loop: CASSLLAGTGFYNEQFF. The CDR3 DNA sequence: TGTGCCAGCAGCTTACTAGCCGGGACAGGCTTCTACAATGAGCAGTTCTTC. Complete variable domain (other parts from reference TRBV5-6 and TRBJ2-1): DAGVTQSPTHLIKTRGQQVTLRCSPKSGHDTVSWYQQALGQGPQFIFQYYEEEERQRGNFPDRFSGHQFPNYSSELNVNALLLGDSALYLCASSLLAGTGFYNEQFFGPGTRLTVL.

The CDR3: CASSSKGQFGSPLHF. The CDR3 bases are TGTGCCAGCAGCTCCAAGGGACAGTTTGGCTCACCCCTCCACTTT. V is TRBV5-6 and J is TRBJ1-6; TRBD1 matches 7 bases. J lost 10 bases, V lost 3 bases, and 10 bases had no gene match. The CDR3 covers 15 residues. Looked up from germline, CDR1 is SGHDT and CDR2 is YYEEEE. Full variable domain (missing parts from reference TRBV5-6 and TRBJ1-6): DAGVTQSPTHLIKTRGQQVTLRCSPKSGHDTVSWYQQALGQGPQFIFQYYEEEERQRGNFPDRFSGHQFPNYSSELNVNALLLGDSALYLCASSSKGQFGSPLHFGNGTRLTVT.

CDR3 region: CASKSQPGGDLLTNEKLFF. DNA of the CDR3: TGTGCCAGCAAGTCCCAGCCAGGGGGCGACCTCTTAACTAATGAAAAACTGTTTTTT. J is TRBJ1-4 and V is TRBV21-1; TRBD1, the D gene given by the table, was not confirmed from the DNA. TRBV21-1 is a pseudogene. This CDR3 region has 19 residues.

The count of this clone is one. The chain couples TRBV4-3 to TRBJ2-5; 7 nucleotides line up with TRBD1. The J call may not be correct, given that the DNA end is closer to TRBJ2-7. Germline V gene lookup returns CDR1 LGHNA and CDR2 YSLEER. This CDR3 region has 16 residues. CDR3 bases: TGCGCCAGCAGCCAAGATGACAGGGACGGGGTTTACGAGCAGTACTTC. It encodes CASSQDDRDGVYEQYF.

The CDR3 nucleotides are TGTGCCAGCAGCTTGTGGCAGGTTGCCTACGAGCAGTACTTC. Encoded protein: CASSLWQVAYEQYF. The chain carries TRBV5-6 and TRBJ2-7; D unresolved. The CDR3 contains 14 residues. From germline, CDR1 is SGHDT and CDR2 YYEEEE. V was clipped by 1 base and J by 2 bases, with 10 bases between them.

This chain links TRBV19 with TRBJ2-2; TRBD2 matches at 14 bases. Trimming took 6 bases from V and 6 from J; bases not matched to a gene: 15. The CDR3 length is 19 residues. In germline, CDR1 is LNHDA, CDR2 SQIVND (reference sequence). The CDR3 region is CASRGTSGRFLRGSGELFF. The CDR3 DNA reads TGTGCCAGTAGGGGGACTAGCGGGAGATTTTTAAGGGGCTCCGGGGAGCTGTTTTTT.

The chain carries TRBV4-1 and TRBJ2-5; D may be TRBD1 (6 bases). The J call may be incorrect, as the DNA end agrees better with TRBJ2-7. The CDR3 sequence is 15 residues long. CDR1 is MGHRA and CDR2 is YSYEKL in the germline V gene. In nucleotides, the CDR3 is TGCGCCAGCAGCCAAGGCAGGGGCCTAACCTACGAGCAGTACTTC. This gives the protein CASSQGRGLTYEQYF.

This clone was seen once. The rearrangement joins TRBV27 to TRBJ2-7, with unresolved D. V was shortened by 5 bases and J by 4 bases, with 9 bases between the two germline ends. CDR1 MNHEY and CDR2 SMNVEV come from the germline V gene (reference sequence). The CDR3 runs 12 residues. This chain's CDR3 is CASSPGSYEQYF. CDR3 nucleotides: TGTGCCAGCAGTCCCGGGTCTTACGAGCAGTACTTC.

As DNA, the CDR3 is TGTGCCAGCAGCCTTACTAGCGCCCTACTCTTCGAGCAGTACTTC. Its protein product is CASSLTSALLFEQYF. The V and J genes are TRBV5-5 and TRBJ2-7, with 7 nucleotides matching TRBD2. CDR1 is SGHKS, CDR2 YYEKEE, per germline (reference sequence). CDR3 size: 15 residues. Trimming removed 4 bases from V and 6 bases from J; junction bases left unmatched: 13. Filled out from reference TRBV5-5 and TRBJ2-7, the complete variable domain reads DAGVTQSPTHLIKTRGQQVTLRCSPISGHKSVSWYQQVLGQGPQFIFQYYEKEERGRGNFPDRFSARQFPNYSSELNVNALLLGDSALYLCASSLTSALLFEQYFGPGTRLTVT.

The chain combines TRBV12-5 with TRBJ2-2; weak D call: TRBD1 (6 bases). V was pared by 1 base and J by 2 bases, with 8 bases between. The CDR3 is 15 residues long. CDR1 is LGHNT and CDR2 is FRNRAP in the germline V gene. CDR3 in DNA: TGTGCTAGTGGTTTGGAACAGGGAAACACCGGGGAGCTGTTTTTT. It yields the protein CASGLEQGNTGELFF.

This clone was seen only once. This chain uses TRBV15 with TRBJ2-2; 8 bases are shared with TRBD2. This CDR3 is 13 amino acids long. V gave up 5 bases and J gave up 7 bases; unmatched junction bases: 3. In germline, CDR1 is LNHNV, CDR2 YYDKDF (reference sequence). The CDR3 loop is CATSGRGVGELFF. For the CDR3, the DNA is TGTGCCACCAGCGGGCGGGGGGTCGGGGAGCTGTTTTTT.

This rearrangement joins TRBV5-1 to TRBJ1-2, with 8 bases identical to TRBD1. Germline V gives CDR1 SGHRS, CDR2 YFSETQ. This CDR3 is built from 17 residues. V lost 4 bases and J lost 3; bases outside the gene matches: 14. The CDR3, as DNA: TGCGCCAGCAGCCGGAAAATCGACAGGGGAAGGGACTATGGCTACACCTTC. Translated, it gives CASSRKIDRGRDYGYTF.

This clone was seen more than once but under ten times. The chain recombines TRBV12-5 with TRBJ2-5, with a possible D match to TRBD2 (7 bases). From germline, CDR1 is LGHNT and CDR2 FRNRAP. Trimming pared 6 bases from V and 7 bases from J, leaving 9 bases between. The CDR3 runs 11 residues. The CDR3 reads CASGRGGTQYF. The CDR3 bases are TGTGCTAGTGGGAGGGGGGGGACCCAGTACTTC.

The chain carries TRBV15 and TRBJ1-4; D is unclear. Germline CDR1 reads LNHNV; CDR2 reads YYDKDF (reference sequence). This CDR3 is 14 amino acids long. With 6 bases removed from V and 2 bases from J, the gap between germline ends came to 10 bases. The chain's CDR3 is CATREGLTNEKLFF. The CDR3 region has the DNA TGTGCCACCAGAGAGGGTTTGACTAATGAAAAACTGTTTTTT.

This chain uses TRBV7-9 with TRBJ2-3, with D unresolved. CDR1 and CDR2 (germline): SEHNR, FQNEAQ (reference sequence). CDR3 length: 11 amino acids. With 6 bases removed from V and 6 bases from J, the gap between germline ends came to 7 bases. CDR3: CASSDGDTQYF. The DNA of the CDR3 is TGTGCCAGCAGTGACGGGGATACGCAGTATTTT.

The CDR3 here is CSVARGSYGYTF. The CDR3 DNA reads as TGCAGCGTTGCTCGGGGGTCGTATGGCTACACCTTC. This sequence joins TRBV29-1 and TRBJ1-2; TRBD1 might be the D (5 bases). The V end lost 4 bases, the J end lost 5 bases, and 11 bases lay between the germline ends. Germline CDR1 and CDR2: SQVTM and ANQGSEA. The CDR3 runs 12 residues. Supplemented by reference TRBV29-1 and TRBJ1-2, the full variable domain reads SAVISQKPSRDICQRGTSLTIQCQVDSQVTMMFWYRQQPGQSLTLIATANQGSEATYESGFVIDKFPISRPNLTFSTLTVSNMSPEDSSIYLCSVARGSYGYTFGSGTRLTVV.

As to this clone: Other DNA sequences in this specimen translate into the identical CDR3. This chain joins TRBV27 and TRBJ1-2, with 7 nucleotides matching TRBD1. CDR3 size: 13 residues. The V gene end was trimmed by 3 bases and the J gene end by 6 bases; junction bases not matched to a gene: 4. Germline CDR1 MNHEY, CDR2 SMNVEV (reference sequence). This chain's CDR3 is CASSFWTGDGYTF. The CDR3 coding sequence is TGTGCCAGCAGTTTCTGGACAGGCGATGGCTACACCTTC.

This chain connects TRBV7-9 to TRBJ2-3; D is possibly TRBD2 (6 bases). V lost 5 bases to trimming and J lost 0 bases, with 15 bases between them. The CDR3 has 16 residues. Germline V lookup: CDR1 SEHNR, CDR2 FQNEAQ (reference sequence). CDR3 region: CASSLGRGPSTDTQYF. In DNA, the CDR3 is TGTGCCAGCAGCCTAGGGCGGGGACCTAGCACAGATACGCAGTATTTT.

The gene calls are TRBV10-3 and TRBJ1-5; 7 bases map to TRBD1. This CDR3 has 14 residues. Germline V gene lookup returns CDR1 ENHRY and CDR2 SYGVKD. The junction had 2 bases not matched to a gene; V was cut back by 0 bases and J by 6 bases. The CDR3 DNA reads TGTGCCATCAGTGAGTCCCAGGGGGGTCAGCCCCAGCATTTT. Translated: CAISESQGGQPQHF.

The rearrangement joins TRBV14 to TRBJ1-2; D remains ambiguous. The CDR3 runs to 14 residues. Germline lookup yields CDR1 SGHDN and CDR2 FVKESK. V was trimmed by 0 bases and J by 6 bases, leaving 11 bases between them. Here the CDR3 reads CASSQDRVGNGYTF. The CDR3 coding sequence is TGTGCCAGCAGCCAAGATCGGGTCGGAAATGGCTACACCTTC.